The 20 T cell receptor beta chains presented below share a single source sample, sequenced in a study of blood T cell repertoires in COVID-19. Only in-frame clones appear in the TCRdb table, and some are missing; sequencing was by immunoSEQ multiplex PCR. The data show around 190,000 clones, with about 82% seen just once and about 6% held by the top ten. The sample was PBMCs or T cells enriched from blood (not recorded which). The receptors here all came from a middle-aged man with acute COVID-19.

The chain couples TRBV30 to TRBJ2-2; D may be TRBD2 (5 bases). Trimming cost V 0 bases and J 6 bases, with 20 bases left between them. The germline CDR1 and CDR2 sequences are GTSNPN and SVGIG (reference sequence). The CDR3 length is 17 residues. Here the CDR3 reads CAWSVHSGGSLSGELFF. As DNA, the CDR3 is TGTGCCTGGAGTGTACATTCGGGCGGGTCGCTCTCCGGGGAGCTGTTTTTT.

J is TRBJ1-1 and V is TRBV5-6; D might be TRBD1 (5 bases). Germline V CDR1 and CDR2: SGHDT, YYEEEE. The CDR3 sequence is 14 residues long. Trimming took off 4 bases at V and 3 bases at J, with 13 bases between the two ends. Written as DNA, the CDR3 is TGTGCCAGCAGCGCCGACAGCCGATACACTGAAGCTTTCTTT. Translating it yields CASSADSRYTEAFF.

The V and J genes are TRBV5-8 and TRBJ1-6; no clear D. Germline lookup yields CDR1 SGHTS and CDR2 YDEGEE. V was shortened by 4 bases and J by 5 bases, with 10 bases between the two germline ends. The CDR3 totals 14 residues. The CDR3 spells CASSRLRDNSPLHF. DNA of the CDR3: TGTGCCAGCAGCCGGCTCCGGGATAATTCACCCCTCCACTTT.

The CDR3 DNA is TGCGCCAGCAGCTTGGTTGAGGGAGGTGGCTCACCCCTCCACTTT. Its translation: CASSLVEGGGSPLHF. The chain combines TRBV5-1 with TRBJ1-6, with D unclear. Per the germline V gene, CDR1 is SGHRS and CDR2 is YFSETQ. Deletions cut 0 bases from V and 10 bases from J, with 14 bases between. The CDR3 consists of 15 residues.

CDR3 DNA: TGTGCCAGCTCACTCGGGACAGGGGACTACAATGAGCAGTTCTTC. It yields the protein CASSLGTGDYNEQFF. The rearrangement uses TRBV18 and TRBJ2-1; 10 bases align to TRBD1. In germline, CDR1 is KGHSH, CDR2 LQKENI. CDR3 length: 15 residues. V dropped 4 bases and J dropped 3; count of bases not matched to a gene: 3.

This chain joins TRBV19 and TRBJ1-1, with TRBD1 as a possible D gene (6 bases). V was shortened by 10 bases and J by 3 bases, with 21 bases between the two germline ends. CDR1 is LNHDA, CDR2 SQIVND, per germline (reference sequence). The CDR3 extends over 15 amino acids. The CDR3 is CATKTQQGIDTEAFF. As DNA, the CDR3 is TGTGCCACCAAAACCCAACAGGGAATCGACACTGAAGCTTTCTTT.

The chain employs TRBV7-2 and TRBJ2-7, with D unclear. CDR1 and CDR2 from the germline V gene are SGHTA and FQGNSA. The V end lost 5 bases, the J end lost 6 bases, and 11 bases lay between the germline ends. The CDR3 covers 12 residues. This chain's CDR3 is CASSAVIGEQYF. CDR3 in DNA: TGTGCCAGCAGCGCCGTGATCGGCGAGCAGTACTTC.

The chain employs TRBV28 and TRBJ2-1; 8 bases match TRBD2. The V gene end was trimmed by 5 bases and the J gene end by 3 bases; junction bases not matched to a gene: 9. In germline, CDR1 is MDHEN, CDR2 SYDVKM. This CDR3 is 16 amino acids long. This chain's CDR3 is CASSTNWGLDYNEQFF. In DNA form, the CDR3 reads TGTGCCAGCAGTACCAACTGGGGACTAGACTACAATGAGCAGTTCTTC.

The chain has TRBV29-1 and TRBJ2-1; D might be TRBD2 (5 bases). The CDR3 consists of 12 residues. The V gene lost 3 bases and the J gene lost 8 bases, with 11 bases spanning the gap. Germline assignment: CDR1 SQVTM and CDR2 ANQGSEA. The CDR3 here is CSVEMVSDEQFF. The CDR3 region has the DNA TGCAGCGTTGAGATGGTTAGCGATGAGCAGTTCTTC.

This clone turned up a few times. The V call is TRBV2, the J call TRBJ1-2; possible D gene TRBD1, 6 bases. Trimming left V 6 bases short and J 0 bases short, with 8 bases between. Per the germline V gene, CDR1 is SNHLY and CDR2 is FYNNEI. CDR3 length equals 13 residues. Written as DNA, the CDR3 is TGTGCCAGCAGGAACAGGGCTAACTATGGCTACACCTTC. This sequence encodes CASRNRANYGYTF.

In regard to this clone: Other DNA sequences in this sample translate to the same CDR3. CDR3 nucleotides: TGTGCCAGCAGTTTTAGTTCTAGCAATCAGCCCCAGCATTTT. This sequence encodes CASSFSSSNQPQHF. This chain links TRBV28 with TRBJ1-5; D is ambiguous. Trimming took 3 bases from V and 0 from J, leaving 6 bases between them. CDR1 MDHEN and CDR2 SYDVKM come from the germline V gene. The CDR3 runs to 14 residues.

The chain employs TRBV6-5 and TRBJ2-1; D is perhaps TRBD1 (6 bases). The CDR3 consists of 13 residues. The germline V and J ends were trimmed by 7 bases and 7 bases, with 14 bases remaining between them. CDR1 is MNHEY and CDR2 is SVGAGI in the germline V gene. As DNA, the CDR3 is TGTGCCAGCAAAAGGGGGAGTCGGAATGAGCAGTTCTTC. Translated: CASKRGSRNEQFF.

V is TRBV11-3 and J is TRBJ1-3; 9 bases fit TRBD1. Unmatched junction bases numbered 3, after V lost 5 bases and J lost 4 bases. CDR1 and CDR2 (germline): SGHNT, YENEEA. The CDR3 covers 14 residues. Written as DNA, the CDR3 is TGTGCCAGCAGCCTGGGACAGGGAGGAAACACCATATATTTT. As protein: CASSLGQGGNTIYF.

The chain carries TRBV6-5 and TRBJ1-2; 8 bases fit TRBD1. The CDR3 totals 12 residues. After removal of 6 bases from V and 8 bases from J, the junction contained 5 bases not matched to a gene. CDR1 and CDR2 (germline): MNHEY, SVGAGI. The CDR3 here is CASRPGGGGYTF. The CDR3 bases are TGTGCCAGCAGACCAGGGGGCGGGGGCTACACCTTC.

This rearrangement joins TRBV2 to TRBJ2-5; D remains unclear. The germline CDR1 and CDR2 sequences are SNHLY and FYNNEI. V was shortened by 3 bases and J by 5 bases, with 19 bases between the two germline ends. This CDR3 is 16 amino acids long. CDR3 nucleotides: TGTGCCAGCAGTGACTCTAGGAGAGGCGCGTGGGAGACCCAGTACTTC. The encoded protein is CASSDSRRGAWETQYF.

The chain uses TRBV7-9 and TRBJ1-4; 9 bases are a match to TRBD1. Per the germline V gene, CDR1 is SEHNR and CDR2 is FQNEAQ (reference sequence). The CDR3 spans 15 residues. V lost 5 bases and J lost 7; bases outside the gene matches: 8. The CDR3 protein is CASSAQQGAGEKLFF. CDR3 nucleotide sequence: TGTGCCAGCAGCGCCCAACAGGGGGCGGGTGAAAAACTGTTTTTT.

The chain has TRBV2 and TRBJ1-5; 8 bases line up with TRBD1. The CDR3 contains 14 residues. The ends lost 1 base at V and 5 bases at J; junction bases unmatched: 1. Germline CDR1 SNHLY, CDR2 FYNNEI. CDR3 loop: CASSEGQGHQPQHF. CDR3 coding DNA: TGTGCCAGCAGTGAAGGACAGGGGCATCAGCCCCAGCATTTT. Combining the CDR3 with reference TRBV2 and TRBJ1-5 gives the whole variable domain EPEVTQTPSHQVTQMGQEVILRCVPISNHLYFYWYRQILGQKVEFLVSFYNNEISEKSEIFDDQFSVERPDGSNFTLKIRSTKLEDSAMYFCASSEGQGHQPQHFGDGTRLSIL.

A single count supports this clone. The genes are TRBV7-2 and TRBJ2-1, with D possibly being TRBD2 (6 bases). The CDR3 is made up of 16 amino acids. The V end lost 7 bases, the J end lost 7 bases, and 23 bases lay between the germline ends. CDR1 is SGHTA, CDR2 FQGNSA, per germline. Here the CDR3 DNA reads TGTGCCAGCAACCTATATAGCGGAGGACCTCGGAATGAGCAGTTCTTC. Protein product: CASNLYSGGPRNEQFF.

The V gene is TRBV29-1, the J gene TRBJ1-1, with D perhaps TRBD1 (5 bases). Per the germline V gene, CDR1 is SQVTM and CDR2 is ANQGSEA. V lost 3 bases to trimming and J lost 1 base, with 12 bases between them. This CDR3 spans 14 amino acids. The CDR3 here is CSVDSRVGNTEAFF. The CDR3, as DNA: TGCAGCGTTGATTCCAGGGTCGGGAACACTGAAGCTTTCTTT.

This sequence joins TRBV29-1 and TRBJ2-1; TRBD2 matches at 7 bases. V gave up 7 bases and J gave up 2 bases; unmatched junction bases: 8. Germline lookup yields CDR1 SQVTM and CDR2 ANQGSEA. This CDR3 is built from 14 residues. CDR3 region: CSAMGLLTYNEQFF. The CDR3 nucleotides read TGCAGCGCTATGGGACTACTGACCTACAATGAGCAGTTCTTC.